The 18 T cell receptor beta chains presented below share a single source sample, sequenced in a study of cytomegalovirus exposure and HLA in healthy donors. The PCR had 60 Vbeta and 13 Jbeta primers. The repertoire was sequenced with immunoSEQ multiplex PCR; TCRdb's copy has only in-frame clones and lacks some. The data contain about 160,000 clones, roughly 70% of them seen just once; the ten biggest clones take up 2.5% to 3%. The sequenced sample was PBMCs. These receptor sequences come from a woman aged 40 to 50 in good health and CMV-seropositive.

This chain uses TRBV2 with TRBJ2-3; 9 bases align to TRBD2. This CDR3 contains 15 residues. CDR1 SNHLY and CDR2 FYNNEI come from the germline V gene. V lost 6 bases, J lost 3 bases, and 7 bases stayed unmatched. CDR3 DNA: TGTGCCAGCAGGGGGACTAGCTCCCTAACAGATACGCAGTATTTT. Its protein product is CASRGTSSLTDTQYF.

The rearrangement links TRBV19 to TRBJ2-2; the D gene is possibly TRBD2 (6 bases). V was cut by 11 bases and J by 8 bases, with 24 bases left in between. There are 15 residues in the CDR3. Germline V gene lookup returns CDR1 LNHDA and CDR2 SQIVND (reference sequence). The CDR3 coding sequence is TGTGCCGGAGGGCAGGGAGGTAGCACGAGTGGGGAGCTGTTTTTT. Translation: CAGGQGGSTSGELFF.

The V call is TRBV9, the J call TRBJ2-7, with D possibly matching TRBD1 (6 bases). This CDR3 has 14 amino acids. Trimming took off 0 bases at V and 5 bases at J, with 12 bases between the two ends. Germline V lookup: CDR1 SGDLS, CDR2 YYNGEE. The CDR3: CASSVGRTVDEQYF. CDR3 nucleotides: TGTGCCAGCAGCGTAGGCCGGACAGTCGACGAGCAGTACTTC. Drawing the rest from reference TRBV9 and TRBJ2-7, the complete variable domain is DSGVTQTPKHLITATGQRVTLRCSPRSGDLSVYWYQQSLDQGLQFLIQYYNGEERAKGNILERFSAQQFPDLHSELNLSSLELGDSALYFCASSVGRTVDEQYFGPGTRLTVT.

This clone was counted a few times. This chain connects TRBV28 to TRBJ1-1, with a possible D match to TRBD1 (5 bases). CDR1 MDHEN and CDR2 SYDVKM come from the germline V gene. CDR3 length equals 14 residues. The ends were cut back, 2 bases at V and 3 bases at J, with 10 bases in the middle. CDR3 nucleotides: TGTGCCAGCAGTTTAAATCAGGGTGACACTGAAGCTTTCTTT. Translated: CASSLNQGDTEAFF.

Written as DNA, the CDR3 is TGTGCCAGCTCACCAGGGCACGACTCCTACGAGCAGTACTTC. It is translated as CASSPGHDSYEQYF. The chain links TRBV18 to TRBJ2-7, with D unresolved. The length of the CDR3 is 14 residues. V shed 2 bases and J shed 0 bases, with 8 bases lying between them. From germline, CDR1 is KGHSH and CDR2 LQKENI.

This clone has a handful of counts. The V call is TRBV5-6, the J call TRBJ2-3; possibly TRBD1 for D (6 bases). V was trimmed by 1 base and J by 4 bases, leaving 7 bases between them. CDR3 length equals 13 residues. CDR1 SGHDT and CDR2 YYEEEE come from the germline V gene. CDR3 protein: CASSLQGPDTQYF. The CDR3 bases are TGTGCCAGCAGCTTGCAGGGGCCAGATACGCAGTATTTT.

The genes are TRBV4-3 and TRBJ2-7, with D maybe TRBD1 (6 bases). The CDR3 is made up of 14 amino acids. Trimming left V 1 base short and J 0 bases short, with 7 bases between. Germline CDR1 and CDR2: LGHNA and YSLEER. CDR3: CASSQGDTSYEQYF. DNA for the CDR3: TGCGCCAGCAGCCAAGGGGACACCTCCTACGAGCAGTACTTC.

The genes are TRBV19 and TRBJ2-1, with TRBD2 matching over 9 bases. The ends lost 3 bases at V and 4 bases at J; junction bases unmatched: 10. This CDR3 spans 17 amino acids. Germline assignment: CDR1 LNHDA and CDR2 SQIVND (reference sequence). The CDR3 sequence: CASSIWASGTTYNEQFF. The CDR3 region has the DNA TGTGCCAGTAGTATCTGGGCTAGCGGGACCACTTACAATGAGCAGTTCTTC.

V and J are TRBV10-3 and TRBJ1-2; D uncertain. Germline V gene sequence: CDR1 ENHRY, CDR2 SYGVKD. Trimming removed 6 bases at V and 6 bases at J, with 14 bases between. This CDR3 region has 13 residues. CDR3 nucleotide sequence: TGTGCCATCAGGAGATCCGAGCTTGATGGCTACACCTTC. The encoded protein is CAIRRSELDGYTF.

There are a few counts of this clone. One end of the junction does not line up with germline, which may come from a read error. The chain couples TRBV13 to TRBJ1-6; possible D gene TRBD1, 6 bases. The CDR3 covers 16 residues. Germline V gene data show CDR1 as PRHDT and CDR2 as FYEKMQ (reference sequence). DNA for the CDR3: TGTGCCAGCAGCTCATCACAGGGAATGAATAATTCACCCCTCAACTTT. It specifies CASSSSQGMNNSPLNF.

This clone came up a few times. Here the CDR3 DNA reads TGTGCCAGCAGCTTCAGGGGTACTGAAGCTTTCTTT. Protein: CASSFRGTEAFF. The chain combines TRBV6-6 with TRBJ1-1, with D perhaps matching TRBD1 (6 bases). Trimming shortened V by 6 bases and J by 5 bases, and 10 bases separated the two germline ends. CDR1 MNHNY and CDR2 SVGAGI come from the germline V gene (reference sequence). The CDR3 has 12 residues.

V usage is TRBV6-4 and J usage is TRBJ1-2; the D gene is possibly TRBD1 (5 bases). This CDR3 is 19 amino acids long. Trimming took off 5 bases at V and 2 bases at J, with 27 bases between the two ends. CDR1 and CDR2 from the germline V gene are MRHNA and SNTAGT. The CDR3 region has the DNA TGTGCCAGCAGTCTATGGGGAACAGGAGAATCAAGTGGGAACTATGGCTACACCTTC. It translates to CASSLWGTGESSGNYGYTF.

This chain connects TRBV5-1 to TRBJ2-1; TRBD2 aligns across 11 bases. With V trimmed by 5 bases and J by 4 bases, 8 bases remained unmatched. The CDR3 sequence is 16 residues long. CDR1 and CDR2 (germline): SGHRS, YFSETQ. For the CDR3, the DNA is TGCGCCAGCAGGCCAACTATAGCGGGAGGGTACAATGAGCAGTTCTTC. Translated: CASRPTIAGGYNEQFF.

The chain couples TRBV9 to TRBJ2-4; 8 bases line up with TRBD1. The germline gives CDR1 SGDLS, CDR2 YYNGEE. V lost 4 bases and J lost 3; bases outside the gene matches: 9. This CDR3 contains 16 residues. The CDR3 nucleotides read TGTGCCAGCAGCTCATACCAGGGGGCCGGCAAAAACATTCAGTACTTC. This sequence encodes CASSSYQGAGKNIQYF.

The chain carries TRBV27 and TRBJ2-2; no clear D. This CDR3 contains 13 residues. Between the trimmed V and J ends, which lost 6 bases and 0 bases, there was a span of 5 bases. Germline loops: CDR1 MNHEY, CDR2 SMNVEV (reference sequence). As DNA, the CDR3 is TGTGCCAGCAGCCGCGCGAACACCGGGGAGCTGTTTTTT. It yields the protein CASSRANTGELFF.

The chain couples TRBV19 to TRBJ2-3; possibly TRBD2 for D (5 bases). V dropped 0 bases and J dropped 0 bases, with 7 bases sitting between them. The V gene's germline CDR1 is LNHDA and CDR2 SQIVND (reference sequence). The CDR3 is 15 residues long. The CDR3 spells CASSIDGISTDTQYF. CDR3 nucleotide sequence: TGTGCCAGTAGTATAGACGGGATTAGCACAGATACGCAGTATTTT.

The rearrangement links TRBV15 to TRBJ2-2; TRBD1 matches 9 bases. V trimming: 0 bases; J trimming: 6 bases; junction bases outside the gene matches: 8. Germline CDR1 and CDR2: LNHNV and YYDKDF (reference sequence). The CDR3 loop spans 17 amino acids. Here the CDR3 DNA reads TGTGCCACCAGCAGAGATGCCCCTCGACAGGGGGCCGGGGAGCTGTTTTTT. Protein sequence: CATSRDAPRQGAGELFF.

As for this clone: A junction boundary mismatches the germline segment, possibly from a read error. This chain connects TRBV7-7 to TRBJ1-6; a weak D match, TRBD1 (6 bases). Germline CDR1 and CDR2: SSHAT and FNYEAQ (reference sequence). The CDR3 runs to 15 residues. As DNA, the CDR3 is TGTGCTAGCAGCGCACACAGGGATGGTAATTCACCCCTCCACTTT. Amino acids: CASSAHRDGNSPLHF.